This note documents a single T cell receptor beta chain sequence. Its antigen has not been determined. Per-base quality was not reported, and no clone a single base away is much larger than it. To sequence the TCRbeta CDR3 region, genomic DNA was isolated from the sorted cells. The immunoSEQ Assay was used to sequence the TCRbeta CDR3 regions. TCRdb carries this immuneACCESS record with in-frame sequences only. Its versions omit some clonotypes, under half of them owing to an unresolved V gene in the studies checked, with the rest unexplained. This sample is represented by about 64,000 clones; around 84% of them were singletons. Approximately 2.2% of the sample is taken by the ten largest. The trial excluded patients who had a history of autoimmune disease or were on systemic immunosuppression. Peripheral blood for TCR sequencing was collected from all dose cohorts at baseline, on cycle 4 day 1, and on cycle 7 day 1. The samples were taken from a phase I, first-in-human, multicenter, open-label dose-escalation trial of ivuxolimab. Adults with locally advanced or metastatic head and neck squamous cell, hepatocellular, melanoma or renal cell carcinoma were enrolled in the trial. Before TCR sequencing, CD4+ and CD8+ T cells were separately sorted from peripheral blood.

The source of the sample is a study of OX40 agonist ivuxolimab in advanced cancers. Background for the entire study: The costimulatory receptor OX40 (CD134) was targeted by ivuxolimab, a fully human IgG2 agonistic monoclonal antibody. Among the approximately 50 dose-escalation patients, some 20 had hepatocellular carcinoma, roughly 15 melanoma, 9 renal cell carcinoma and 9 head and neck cancer. Peripheral TCRbeta sequencing aimed to test whether ivuxolimab altered TCR sequence diversity and caused clonal T-cell expansion. In the dose-escalation cohort, nearly 85% of patients were male, and the mean age was around 60 years with a range of roughly 20 to 80. Prior anti-PD-1, anti-PD-L1 or anti-CTLA-4 therapy was permitted, and checkpoint inhibitors had been received by around 40% of dose-escalation patients. Intravenous ivuxolimab was administered to patients every 2 weeks at six dose levels: 0.01, 0.1, 0.3, 1.5, 3 and 10 mg/kg. The paper reports the monotherapy dose-escalation portion (N ≈ 50 patients) of the phase I ivuxolimab trial. Partial responses occurred in three dose-escalation patients: two with cutaneous melanoma and one with hepatocellular carcinoma.

Trimming leaves V shorter by 4 bases and J shorter by 5 bases, with the junction holding 13 bases beyond the gene matches. The germline V gene (reference sequence) specifies LNHNV as CDR1 and YYDKDF as CDR2. The CDR3 numbers 19 residues from cysteine through phenylalanine. Solely the CDR3 DNA is kept, with 57 bases framed from the first base. The paper as a whole reports these results and caveats: After ivuxolimab, more expanded clones were found on average in CD8+ T cells than in CD4+ T cells. Partial responders in the 0.1-3.0 mg/kg groups had among the lowest normalized peripheral clonal expansion, especially among CD8+ T cells. Low levels of normalized T-cell clonal expansion were also seen in some patients who did not respond. At doses from 0.1 to 3.0 mg/kg, clonal expansion was seen in both CD4+ and CD8+ blood T cells between baseline and week 6. Which antigens the clonally expanded peripheral T cells were specific for was not determined.

This sequence uses TRBV15 and TRBJ2-1, and TRBD2 aligns with 14 junction nucleotides. The clonotype originates from an adult with an advanced solid tumor such as melanoma, head and neck, liver or kidney cancer. The material was CD4+ or CD8+ T cells sorted from blood, obtained in a trial of the OX40 agonist ivuxolimab. For the CDR3, the sequence is CATSTGLAGGGLRDNEQFF. In nucleotide form, the sequence is TGTGCCACCAGCACAGGACTAGCGGGAGGAGGCCTTAGGGACAATGAGCAGTTCTTC.